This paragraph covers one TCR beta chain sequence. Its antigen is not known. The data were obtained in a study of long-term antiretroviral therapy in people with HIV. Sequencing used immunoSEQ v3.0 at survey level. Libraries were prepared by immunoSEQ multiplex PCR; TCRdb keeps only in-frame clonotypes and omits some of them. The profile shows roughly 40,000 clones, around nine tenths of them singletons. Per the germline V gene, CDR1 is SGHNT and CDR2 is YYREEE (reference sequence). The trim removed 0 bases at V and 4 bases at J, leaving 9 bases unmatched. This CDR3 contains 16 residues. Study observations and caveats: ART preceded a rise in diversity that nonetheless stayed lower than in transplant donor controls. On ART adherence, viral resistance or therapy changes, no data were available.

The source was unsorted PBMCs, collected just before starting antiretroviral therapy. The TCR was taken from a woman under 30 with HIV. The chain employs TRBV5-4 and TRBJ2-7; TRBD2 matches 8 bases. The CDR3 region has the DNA TGTGCCAGCAGCTTGGCCTTATTAGCGGGGACTTACGAGCAGTACTTC. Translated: CASSLALLAGTYEQYF. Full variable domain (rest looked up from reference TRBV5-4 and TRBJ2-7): ETGVTQSPTHLIKTRGQQVTLRCSSQSGHNTVSWYQQALGQGPQFIFQYYREEENGRGNFPPRFSGLQFPNYSSELNVNALELDDSALYLCASSLALLAGTYEQYFGPGTRLTVT.